Shown below are 22 T cell receptor beta chains from a single sample sequenced in a study of T cells after yellow fever vaccination. TCRdb ran MiXCR on the 5' RACE reads and lists one entry per CDR3 protein. Among hundreds of thousands of distinct CDR3 sequences, roughly a sixth were seen once, and the ten largest hold over 15%. This specimen was PBMCs, taken before the yellow fever booster vaccination. Receptor source: a man younger than 35 who received the YFV17D yellow fever vaccine.

This chain uses TRBV6-2 or TRBV6-3 with TRBJ2-1, with D maybe TRBD1 (6 bases). The CDR3 runs 15 residues. V was clipped by 5 bases and J by 4 bases, with 15 bases between them. Germline CDR1 is MNHEY and CDR2 is SVGEGT. CDR3 nucleotides: TGTGCCAGCAGTCTTGGACAGACGAAATACAATGAGCAGTTCTTC. Encoded protein: CASSLGQTKYNEQFF.

This chain uses TRBV4-3 with TRBJ2-3, with 14 nucleotides matching TRBD2. Germline CDR1 and CDR2: LGHNA and YSLEER. CDR3 length equals 16 residues. After removal of 4 bases from V and 5 bases from J, the junction contained 5 bases not matched to a gene. As DNA, the CDR3 is TGCGCCAGCAGCCGCAGACTAGCGGGGGGGCAAGATACGCAGTATTTT. Translation gives CASSRRLAGGQDTQYF.

This rearrangement joins TRBV5-1 to TRBJ2-3; 9 positions match TRBD2. V dropped 6 bases and J dropped 3; count of bases not matched to a gene: 11. The germline CDR1 and CDR2 sequences are SGHRS and YFSETQ. CDR3 size: 16 residues. Here the CDR3 reads CASTRGRRGGTDTQYF. In DNA form, the CDR3 reads TGCGCCAGCACCCGGGGCCGGCGGGGGGGAACAGATACGCAGTATTTT.

The chain combines TRBV5-1 with TRBJ2-3; TRBD1 matches at 9 bases. Per germline, CDR1 SGHRS and CDR2 YFSETQ. Germline trimming cut 3 bases from V and 2 bases from J; bases unmatched to any gene: 4. The CDR3 is 15 residues long. CDR3 region: CASSWGTGLTDTQYF. The CDR3 DNA follows: TGCGCCAGCAGCTGGGGGACAGGGCTCACAGATACGCAGTATTTT.

The sample holds a few counts of this clonotype. V and J are TRBV7-3 and TRBJ2-1; TRBD2 agrees at 10 bases. Germline V gives CDR1 SGHTA, CDR2 FQGTGA. The V segment lost 3 bases and the J segment 7 bases; nucleotides outside the gene matches: 6. This CDR3 has 15 residues. CDR3 region: CASSFSGGQVNEQFF. DNA for the CDR3: TGTGCCAGCAGCTTTAGCGGGGGGCAGGTTAATGAGCAGTTCTTC.

A few counts support this clonotype. The V gene is TRBV24-1, the J gene TRBJ1-2, with D uncertain. The V end lost 5 bases, the J end lost 2 bases, and 8 bases lay between the germline ends. The germline V gene encodes CDR1 KGHDR and CDR2 SFDVKD. The length of the CDR3 is 13 residues. CDR3 region: CATSVGPNYGYTF. CDR3 DNA: TGTGCCACCAGTGTAGGTCCCAACTATGGCTACACCTTC.

The sample holds a few counts of this clonotype. The genes are TRBV20-1 and TRBJ2-7, with D perhaps TRBD2 (6 bases). The CDR3 is made up of 13 amino acids. Germline CDR1 DFQATT, CDR2 SNEGSKA (reference sequence). V lost 4 bases, J lost 5 bases, and 15 bases lay in between. This CDR3 reads CSAKTGLIHEQYV. CDR3 sequence (DNA): TGCAGTGCTAAAACGGGACTCATCCACGAGCAGTACGTC.

This clonotype came up a few times. The chain couples TRBV7-9 to TRBJ2-2; 8 bases are shared with TRBD2. Germline CDR1 and CDR2: SEHNR and FQNEAQ (reference sequence). This CDR3 region has 15 residues. The V and J ends lost 1 base and 5 bases, in that order; junction bases with no gene match: 3. In nucleotides, the CDR3 is TGTGCCAGCAGCTTAGGCGCTAGCGGGACCGGGGAGCTGTTTTTT. Translating it yields CASSLGASGTGELFF. The full variable domain, its missing parts supplied by reference TRBV7-9 and TRBJ2-2, is DTGVSQNPRHKITKRGQNVTFRCDPISEHNRLYWYRQTLGQGPEFLTYFQNEAQLEKSRLLSDRFSAERPKGSFSTLEIQRTEQGDSAMYLCASSLGASGTGELFFGEGSRLTVL.

CDR3 protein: CSARSYRTDTQYF. DNA of the CDR3: TGCAGTGCTAGGAGTTATCGCACAGATACGCAGTATTTT. The chain joins TRBV20-1 to TRBJ2-3; no reliable D call. V was shortened by 3 bases and J by 1 base, with 8 bases between the two germline ends. Germline CDR1 is DFQATT and CDR2 is SNEGSKA (reference sequence). This CDR3 contains 13 residues.

The J gene is TRBJ1-4, the V gene TRBV2; 7 positions agree with TRBD1. V trimming: 4 bases; J trimming: 0 bases; junction bases outside the gene matches: 2. CDR1 and CDR2 from the germline V gene are SNHLY and FYNNEI. The CDR3 extends over 15 amino acids. The CDR3: CASSVGQTTNEKLFF. Here the CDR3 DNA reads TGTGCCAGCAGTGTGGGACAGACAACTAATGAAAAACTGTTTTTT.

This chain links TRBV11-2 with TRBJ1-6; unclear D gene. The ends were cut back, 2 bases at V and 5 bases at J, with 10 bases in the middle. This CDR3 comprises 15 residues. Germline CDR1 reads SGHAT; CDR2 reads FQNNGV. The DNA of the CDR3 is TGTGCCAGCAGCTTAACGGGGAGAAATAATTCACCCCTCCACTTT. As protein: CASSLTGRNNSPLHF.

This clonotype was detected only a few times. The rearrangement uses TRBV3-1 and TRBJ2-1, with D possibly matching TRBD2 (6 bases). V lost 5 bases and J lost 4, with 15 bases in between. Germline CDR1 reads LGHDT; CDR2 reads YNNKEL (reference sequence). The CDR3 runs 15 residues. CDR3 coding DNA: TGTGCCAGCAGCAGCGGGCCGGCAGGATACAATGAGCAGTTCTTC. Amino acids: CASSSGPAGYNEQFF.

This clonotype has just a few counts. As DNA, the CDR3 is TGTGCCAGCAGCTCCCGCTGGTCCCCTAGCACAGATACGCAGTATTTT. It encodes CASSSRWSPSTDTQYF. The V gene is TRBV7-2, the J gene TRBJ2-3; no firm D call. V dropped 4 bases and J dropped 0 bases, with 14 bases sitting between them. Germline values: CDR1 SGHTA, CDR2 FQGNSA. The CDR3 is 16 residues long.

This chain links TRBV4-1 with TRBJ2-5; no clear D. Germline V gives CDR1 MGHRA, CDR2 YSYEKL. This CDR3 contains 15 residues. Trimming shortened V by 3 bases and J by 5 bases, and 16 bases separated the two germline ends. This CDR3 is CASSHQPGFGETQYF. The DNA for the CDR3 is TGCGCCAGCAGCCATCAACCAGGTTTTGGGGAGACCCAGTACTTC.

This clonotype was seen at least ten times. The chain combines TRBV7-2 with TRBJ1-4, with 8 bases lining up with TRBD1. The V segment lost 5 bases and the J segment 11 bases; nucleotides outside the gene matches: 7. Germline CDR1 SGHTA, CDR2 FQGNSA. The CDR3 totals 13 residues. The CDR3 DNA reads as TGTGCCAGCAGCCTCGGGACAGGCGGGAAACTGTTTTTT. Translation: CASSLGTGGKLFF.

The sample holds a few counts of this clonotype. The chain links TRBV27 to TRBJ2-7, with 8 bases matching TRBD2. The CDR3 consists of 16 residues. J was trimmed by 3 bases and V by 2 bases; bases with no gene match: 9. Per the germline V gene, CDR1 is MNHEY and CDR2 is SMNVEV (reference sequence). CDR3 residues: CASSLGRVAGSYEQYF. In nucleotides, the CDR3 is TGTGCCAGCAGTTTAGGAAGGGTAGCGGGAAGCTACGAGCAGTACTTC.

The V gene is TRBV12-3 or TRBV12-4, the J gene TRBJ1-5, with 7 bases identical to TRBD1. The CDR3 consists of 14 residues. V gave up 6 bases and J gave up 9 bases; unmatched junction bases: 11. The CDR3 coding sequence is TGTGCCAGCAGCCCAGGGGGGGGGGTGATGCCCCAGCATTTT. Translation: CASSPGGGVMPQHF.

V usage is TRBV7-9 and J usage is TRBJ2-5; 10 bases match TRBD1. The CDR3 is 18 residues long. Germline lookup yields CDR1 SEHNR and CDR2 FQNEAQ (reference sequence). With V trimmed by 3 bases and J by 5 bases, 15 bases remained unmatched. CDR3 loop: CASSFGGRTGGTRETQYF. The CDR3 DNA follows: TGTGCCAGCAGCTTCGGGGGAAGGACAGGGGGAACGCGGGAGACCCAGTACTTC.

This clonotype was seen a few times. The chain links TRBV6-6 to TRBJ2-7; tentative D call: TRBD1 (6 bases). V was trimmed by 0 bases and J by 2 bases, leaving 8 bases between them. Germline V gives CDR1 MNHNY, CDR2 SVGAGI (reference sequence). There are 14 residues in the CDR3. CDR3 sequence: CASSYSGTPYEQYV. As DNA, the CDR3 is TGTGCCAGCAGTTACTCCGGGACACCCTACGAGCAGTACGTC.

This clonotype appeared a few times. The rearrangement links TRBV20-1 to TRBJ1-6; D remains unclear. CDR3 size: 14 residues. Trimming pared 1 base from V and 7 bases from J, leaving 11 bases between. Germline V gene sequence: CDR1 DFQATT, CDR2 SNEGSKA (reference sequence). The CDR3 region has the DNA TGCAGTGCTAGAGTTTTGGTAGGGAATTCACCCCTCCACTTT. Translated: CSARVLVGNSPLHF.

This clonotype has only a few counts. The chain carries TRBV20-1 and TRBJ2-7; 10 positions match TRBD1. Germline-derived CDR1 and CDR2 are DFQATT and SNEGSKA (reference sequence). CDR3 length: 15 amino acids. V shed 2 bases and J 2 bases; nucleotides not matched to a gene: 6. CDR3 bases: TGCAGTGCTAGAACGGGGACAGGGGAGACCTACGAGCAGTACTTC. Residues: CSARTGTGETYEQYF.

The V gene is TRBV11-2, the J gene TRBJ2-7, with D maybe TRBD1 (7 bases). CDR3 length: 15 amino acids. V lost 3 bases to trimming and J lost 4 bases, with 16 bases between them. Germline V lookup: CDR1 SGHAT, CDR2 FQNNGV. The CDR3 here is CASSFGTAGGYEQYF. The CDR3 DNA is TGTGCCAGCAGCTTTGGGACAGCCGGGGGTTACGAGCAGTACTTC.